This TCR beta chain was sequenced during a study of identical twins (dated by TCRdb to the mid-2010s). In the study overall: TCR alpha and beta repertoires from monozygotic twins, unrelated adults of various ages and cord blood were deep-sequenced to test whether fetal clonotypes persist. To rule out contamination, replicate twin experiments were performed at different times with different library preparation protocols. Beyond this particular receptor, the publication reports: Out-of-frame TCR alpha sharing in monozygotic twins was systematically underestimated by recombination models, whereas sharing between unrelated individuals was in agreement with the recombination models. Because the same donors could not be followed over many years, the conclusions relied on cross-sectional statistical analysis. Fewer insertions were carried by abundant cord blood beta clonotypes; a weaker similar trend was observed in young adult naive repertoires, while no such trend was observed in memory repertoires. Zero-insertion analyses could be partly confounded by invariant T cells such as MAIT and iNKT, though diverse VJ usage argued against such confounding for most clonotypes. Compared with coincidental sharing between unrelated individuals, out-of-frame TCR alpha sequences shared between twins had an excess of sequences with low generation probability. A weaker excess of twin sharing was found in beta out-of-frame sequences because the signal-to-noise ratio was lowered by fewer shared sequences.

The CDR3 starts with the cysteine, ends with the phenylalanine, and has 14 residues. Kept here is only the CDR3 DNA, which spans 42 bases and is read in frame from base 1. Per the germline V gene, MGHRA is the CDR1 and YSYEKL is the CDR2. Unmatched junction bases come to 4, with V trimmed by 3 bases and J by 3 bases. Library preparation was by 5' RACE. Sequencing used an Illumina HiSeq 2000. Template switching added a universal primer binding site, and the final cDNA carried a unique molecular identifier that allowed TCR cDNA molecules to be counted accurately. Specific primers in the conserved constant-segment region were used to synthesize first-strand cDNA for TCR alpha and beta chains. To control for contamination, each cDNA library was double barcoded with a SMART-Mk sample barcode plus Illumina barcodes. Two successive PCR steps introduced TruSeq adapter sequences along with Illumina sample barcodes. The Illumina HiSeq platform was used with custom primers to sequence TCR alpha and beta cDNA libraries. Per the source publication's procedure: Raw reads were processed with MiGEC to extract unique molecular identifiers, and MiXCR was used to determine CDR3 positions. Recombination models were inferred per individual with the repgenHMM and IGoR tools using an EM algorithm. Shared clonotypes were analyzed with the tcR package in R, and sharing was normalized by the product of cloneset sizes. To study raw recombination free of thymic and clonal selection effects, out-of-frame nonproductive sequences were analyzed. TCRdb's own reprocessing of the public reads used fastp at Q25 and MiXCR and kept productive beta chains. Rows merge per CDR3 protein into single entries with the most common DNA and genes. The V and J calls were not made by the authors but by TCRdb's processing. For this sample there are approximately 140,000 distinct CDR3 sequences; 3% to 4% appear just once. The top ten clonotypes cover approximately 7.7% of the sample.

Only healthy Caucasian donors were included. Miltenyi CD45RO+ enrichment and human naive T-cell isolation kits were used to isolate memory (CD45RO+) and naive T cells from PBMC. This clonotype was counted at least ten times. Its antigen is still unknown. Base qualities were left out, and no much larger clone turns up one base away. The clonotype comes from a man between 18 and 29 years old in good health. The source material was memory T cells sorted from blood. This specimen's cell subset or site label, interpreted: CD45RO+ enriched T cells. The chain was built from TRBV4-1 and TRBJ2-5; 7 bases in between match TRBD1. The DNA reads as follows: TGCGCCAGCAGCCATCAAGGACAGGAAGAGACCCAGTACTTC. Translation gives CASSHQGQEETQYF.